This T cell receptor beta chain was sequenced during a study of beta chain features in type 1 diabetes. As concerns this clone: As yet, its antigen is unknown.

The germline CDR1 and CDR2 sequences are MNHEY and SVGAGI. The V gene end was trimmed by 6 bases and the J gene end by 0 bases; junction bases not matched to a gene: 6. The length of the CDR3 is 15 residues. The study, taken as a whole, reports: Researchers reported that naive, central memory and Treg TCRB repertoires appeared more similar in patients than in healthy donors.

Every isolated RNA sample was fully reverse transcribed, so sequencing captured expressed TCRB transcripts. The protocol was immunoSEQ multiplex PCR, while the TCRdb copy is restricted to in-frame clones and leaves out a portion. The data show 120,000 to 150,000 clones, roughly a tenth seen once. The rearrangement joins TRBV6-5 to TRBJ2-3, with TRBD1 identical over 7 bases. Sequences were obtained from naive CD4+ T cells from blood. This clonotype was obtained from a man aged 18 to 29 in good health. The CDR3 reads CASSTTGASTDTQYF. For the CDR3, the DNA is TGTGCCAGCAGCACCACAGGGGCGAGCACAGATACGCAGTATTTT.